Sequencing of this T cell receptor (beta chain) was carried out in a study of blood T cell repertoires in COVID-19. Study as a whole: The analysed material was cDNA or gDNA that came from T cells, B-cell-depleted T cells, or PBMCs.

With V trimmed by 4 bases and J by 7 bases, 13 bases remained unmatched. Germline V CDR1 and CDR2: SGHRS, YFSETQ. The CDR3 has 16 residues. Sequenced by immunoSEQ multiplex PCR; TCRdb stores in-frame clones only, minus some. The repertoire holds 400,000 or so clones, more than 75% seen once, with around 1.9% in the top ten. Those who participated ranged in age from roughly 18 to 100 years and resided in 24 US areas. Sample: PBMCs or T cells enriched from blood (not recorded which). The source of this sequence is a man aged 35 to 55 in a cohort exposed to, infected with or recovered from COVID-19 (not recorded which). The chain uses TRBV5-1 and TRBJ2-1, with 8 nucleotides matching TRBD1. The CDR3 sequence is CASSAPGTGRGNEQFF. CDR3 sequence (DNA): TGCGCCAGCAGCGCTCCCGGGACAGGTAGGGGGAATGAGCAGTTCTTC.